This T cell receptor beta chain derives from a study of neurological immune-mediated disorders (dated by TCRdb to about 2019). Turning to the overall study: The study compared peripheral blood TCR-beta repertoires of HTLV-I-associated myelopathy (HAM/TSP) patients, multiple sclerosis patients and healthy controls using UMI-based sequencing. The 106 TCR-beta libraries covered PBMC samples along with longitudinal samples, technical triplicates, and paired sorted CD4+ and CD8+ T-cell subsets. Of the roughly 71 subjects in the cohort, around 14 were HAM/TSP patients, roughly 35 were multiple sclerosis patients, and approximately 20 were healthy controls. What the authors observed across the whole study: The highest TCR clonal expansion was observed in HAM/TSP patients, whereas the lowest was observed in MS patients, even when compared with healthy controls. No identical CDR3 amino acid sequences were shared among expanded clones across subjects, suggesting private TCR-beta repertoires in all groups.

In this sample, this clonotype turned up many times. Its antigen specificity is not known. One base away there is no much larger clone; base qualities are not given. The germline V gene sets CDR1 to SGHRS and CDR2 to YFSETQ. The CDR3 covers 16 residues, taking in both the cysteine and the phenylalanine. Only the CDR3 portion is preserved as DNA: 48 bases, with reading frame beginning at the first base. Trimming takes 5 bases off V and 2 bases off J; junction bases not matched to a gene: 11. The healthy controls were volunteers from blood banks in Maryland, USA. Unsorted PBMC libraries were generated from 2 million PBMCs stored in RNAlater at -80 °C until RNA extraction. Peripheral blood was subjected to Ficoll-Hypaque density gradient centrifugation to isolate PBMCs, which were then cryopreserved in liquid nitrogen. cDNA was synthesized by template-switch 5'RACE using a primer with a 10-nucleotide random unique molecular identifier that tagged each TCR transcript. Every sequencing run covered 15-18 subjects and yielded more than 170 million TCR-beta sequences. The RNeasy kit was used for extraction of total RNA. The KAPA Real-time Library Amplification kit was used to amplify TCR-beta VDJ regions with primers for the TCR constant region and the 5'RACE anchor. Sample indexes and Illumina adaptors were added in a first PCR, and a second PCR then increased library yield. After Ampure bead purification, the roughly 650 bp TCR product was size-selected on a 2% E-gel SizeSelection system. Before pooling, library quality was checked on a Bioanalyzer, concentration was measured with Qubit, and libraries were quantified with the Kapa Library Quantification kit. An Illumina HiSeq 2500 was used to sequence the libraries paired-end at 2 x 150 bp. To increase sequence diversity, about 24-32% phiX was spiked into each library pool. The study's processing was this. Quality-filtered reads were processed with the UMI-based MiGEC pipeline, which removed over 75% of raw TCR sequences during error correction. IMGT germline references were used for alignment of VDJ genes, and clonotypes were defined by a unique CDR3 amino acid sequence together with V-J genes. VDJtools evaluated clonal expansion, Shannon diversity and CDR3 relatedness (CalcPairwiseDistances, ClusterSamples); CLCbio workbench built phylogenetic trees. Expanded clones were defined as having at least 8 unique UMIs, based on coefficient-of-variation modelling across technical triplicates. TCRdb reworked the public reads: Q25 trimming with fastp, MiXCR clone assembly, productive beta chains retained. Identical CDR3 proteins give one entry, which carries the most common genes and DNA. None of the V and J calls come from the authors' own analysis; TCRdb made them. Recorded for this sample are under 80,000 distinct CDR3 sequences; about 9% of them occurred a single time. The ten largest clones add up to about 1.7% of the sample.

Sequenced input: PBMCs. The sequence joins TRBV5-1 to TRBJ2-7; 9 bases in the middle match TRBD1. The TCR originated in a man in his fifties or sixties in good health. For the CDR3, the sequence is CASSPIPGTGTYEQYF. The DNA is TGCGCCAGCAGTCCTATTCCCGGGACAGGGACCTACGAGCAGTACTTC.